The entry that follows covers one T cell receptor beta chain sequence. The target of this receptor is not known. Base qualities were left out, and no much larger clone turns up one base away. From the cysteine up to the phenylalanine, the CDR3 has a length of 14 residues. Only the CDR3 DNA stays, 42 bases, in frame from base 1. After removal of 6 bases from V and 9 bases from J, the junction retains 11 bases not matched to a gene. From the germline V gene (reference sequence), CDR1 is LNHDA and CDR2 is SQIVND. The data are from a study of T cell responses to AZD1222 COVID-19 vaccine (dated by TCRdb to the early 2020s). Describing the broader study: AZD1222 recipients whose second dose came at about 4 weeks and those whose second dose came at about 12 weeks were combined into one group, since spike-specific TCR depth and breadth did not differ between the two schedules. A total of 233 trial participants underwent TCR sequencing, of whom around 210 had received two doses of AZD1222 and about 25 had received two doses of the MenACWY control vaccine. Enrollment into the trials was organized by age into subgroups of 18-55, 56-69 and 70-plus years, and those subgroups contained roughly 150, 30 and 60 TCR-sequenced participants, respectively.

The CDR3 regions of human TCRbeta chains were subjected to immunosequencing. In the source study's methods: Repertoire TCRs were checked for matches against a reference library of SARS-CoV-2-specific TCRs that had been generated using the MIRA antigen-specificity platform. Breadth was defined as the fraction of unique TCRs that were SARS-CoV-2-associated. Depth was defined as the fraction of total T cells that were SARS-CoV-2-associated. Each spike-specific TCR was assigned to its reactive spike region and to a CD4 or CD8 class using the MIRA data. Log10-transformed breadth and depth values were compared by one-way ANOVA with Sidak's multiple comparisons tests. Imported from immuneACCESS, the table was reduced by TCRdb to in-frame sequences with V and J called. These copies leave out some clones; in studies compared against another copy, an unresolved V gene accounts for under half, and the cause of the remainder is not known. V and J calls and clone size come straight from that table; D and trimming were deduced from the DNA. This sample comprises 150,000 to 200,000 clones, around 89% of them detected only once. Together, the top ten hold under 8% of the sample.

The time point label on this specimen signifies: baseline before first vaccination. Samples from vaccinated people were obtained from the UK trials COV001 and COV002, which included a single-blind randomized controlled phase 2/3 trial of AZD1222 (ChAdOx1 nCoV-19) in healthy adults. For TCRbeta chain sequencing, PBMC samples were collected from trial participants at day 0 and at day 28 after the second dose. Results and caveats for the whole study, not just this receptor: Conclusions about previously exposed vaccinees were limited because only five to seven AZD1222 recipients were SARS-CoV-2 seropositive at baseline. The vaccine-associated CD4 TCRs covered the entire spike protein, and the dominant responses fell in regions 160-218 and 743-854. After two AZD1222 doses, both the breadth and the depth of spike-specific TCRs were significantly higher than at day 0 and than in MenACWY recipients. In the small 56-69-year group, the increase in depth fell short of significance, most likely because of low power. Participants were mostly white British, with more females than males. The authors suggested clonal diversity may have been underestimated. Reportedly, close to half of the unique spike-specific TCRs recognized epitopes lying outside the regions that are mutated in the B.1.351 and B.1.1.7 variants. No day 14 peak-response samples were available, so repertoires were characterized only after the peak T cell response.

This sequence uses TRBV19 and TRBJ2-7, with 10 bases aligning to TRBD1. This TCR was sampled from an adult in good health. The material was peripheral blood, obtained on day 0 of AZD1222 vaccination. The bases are TGTGCCAGTAGCCGACCGGGACAGGGGAAGGGGCAGTACTTC. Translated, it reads CASSRPGQGKGQYF.